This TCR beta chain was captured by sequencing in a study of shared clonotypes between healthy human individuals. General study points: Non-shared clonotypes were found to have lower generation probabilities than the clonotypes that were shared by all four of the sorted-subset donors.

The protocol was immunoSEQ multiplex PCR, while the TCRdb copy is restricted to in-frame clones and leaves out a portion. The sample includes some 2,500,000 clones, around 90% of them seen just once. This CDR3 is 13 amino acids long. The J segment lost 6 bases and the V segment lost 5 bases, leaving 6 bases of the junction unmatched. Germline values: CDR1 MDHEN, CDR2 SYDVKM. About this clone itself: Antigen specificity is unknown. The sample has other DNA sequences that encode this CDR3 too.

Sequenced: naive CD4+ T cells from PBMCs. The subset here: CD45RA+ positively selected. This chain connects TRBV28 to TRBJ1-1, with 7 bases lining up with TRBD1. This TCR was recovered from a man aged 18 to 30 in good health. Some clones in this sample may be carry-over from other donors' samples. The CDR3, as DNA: TGTGCCAGCAGTCCCCCAGGGACAGCTGAAGCTTTCTTT. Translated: CASSPPGTAEAFF.